Listed below are T cell receptor beta chains from one sample, sequenced in a study of human T cells and chemical hapten exposure. MiXCR was run by TCRdb on the RACE reads, yielding one entry per CDR3 protein. The sample contains around 92,000 distinct CDR3 sequences, approximately 11% of which appear only once. Sample: whole blood, taken in connection with sensitization to the hapten diphenylcyclopropenone (DPC). Source of these receptors: a woman aged 60-75 years with alopecia areata. Some clones in this sample may be carry-over from other donors' samples. Each CDR3 is given with its conserved first and last residue. The D gene is left open where the match is weak. Not every row has a clone size; where given, it reads once, few, many or a size class.

j_call d_call v_call clone_size cdr3_aa
TRBJ1-2 TRBD1 TRBV5-1 few CASSPGQVDYTF
TRBJ2-1 . TRBV29-1 . CSVPGVLVNEQFF
TRBJ1-2 . TRBV29-1 . CTGQNNYGYTF
TRBJ2-2 TRBD1 TRBV5-6 many CASIPQGDPNTGELFF
TRBJ2-7 . TRBV6-2/TRBV6-3 few CASSYYPVTYEQYF
TRBJ2-5 TRBD2 TRBV4-1 . CASSQRDLTSGGQETQYF
TRBJ2-5 TRBD2 TRBV20-1 . CSARSTSGAETQYF
TRBJ1-2 . TRBV7-6 many CASSLPTVPDYGYTF
TRBJ2-1 TRBD1 TRBV19 many CATSGQGVINEQFF
TRBJ2-6 . TRBV21-1 . CASSKEPRSGISGANVLTF
TRBJ1-5 TRBD1 TRBV29-1 . CSVATGGTGNQPQHF
TRBJ2-3 TRBD1 TRBV12-3/TRBV12-4 many CASSLETGGLADTQYF
TRBJ1-4 . TRBV7-6 few CASSSAVATNEKLFF
TRBJ1-2 . TRBV7-3 many CASSPSPTETLDGYTF
TRBJ2-5 TRBD2 TRBV29-1 . CSVAQRGIVETQYF
TRBJ2-3 TRBD2 TRBV19 many CASSIGLAGAYRGENTQYF
TRBJ2-5 . TRBV7-9 . CASSLVRGQETQYF
TRBJ2-2 . TRBV9 . CASSVGVSTGELFF
TRBJ1-3 TRBD1 TRBV2 many CASRRAGQDFSGNTIYF
TRBJ1-2 . TRBV10-2 many CASSEGNYGYTF
TRBJ2-5 . TRBV4-1 many CASSQEPARETQYF
TRBJ2-4 . TRBV11-2 . CASSLDQPQRPYF
TRBJ1-2 TRBD1 TRBV2 many CASSPTDRDNYGYTF
TRBJ2-5 TRBD2 TRBV20-1 few CSAERGASGGILQETQYF
TRBJ2-7 . TRBV3-1 . CASSQDKGLEQYF
TRBJ2-2 . TRBV2 few CASSGNTGELFF
TRBJ1-1 . TRBV4-1 . CASSQVSGALTEAFF
TRBJ1-4 . TRBV18 many CASSPRRQKNEKLFF
TRBJ2-7 TRBD1 TRBV7-8 . CASSSRQGLYEQYF
TRBJ2-2 . TRBV29-1 many CSVWISGELFF
TRBJ1-1 TRBD1 TRBV2 . CASSEQGEANTEAFF
TRBJ2-5 . TRBV3-1 few CASSQDRGTAETQYF
TRBJ2-4 TRBD2 TRBV11-2 few CASSLRGGGYIQYF
TRBJ2-1 . TRBV6-1 . CASSEVAQIIYNEQFF
TRBJ2-6 . TRBV6-6 . CASGDWGSGANVLTF
TRBJ2-4 TRBD2 TRBV5-1 few CASSQGLASSIQYF
TRBJ2-7 . TRBV4-1 . CASSQNAEGQSFSYEQYF
TRBJ1-2 TRBD1 TRBV12-3/TRBV12-4 few CASSLGDRGTYGYTF
TRBJ1-2 . TRBV6-1 few CASSEHPGRVNYGYTF
TRBJ2-2 . TRBV7-2 . CASSLVGATGELFF
TRBJ1-5 . TRBV11-2 few CASSPNTGNRGSNQPQHF
TRBJ2-2 TRBD2 TRBV19 . CASSPWTSAGELFF
TRBJ1-5 . TRBV4-2 many CASSQFLGDNNQPQHF
TRBJ2-7 . TRBV3-1 . CASSQSFSWVRRGPYEQYF
TRBJ1-6 . TRBV6-5 many CASSSGFGYSPLHF
TRBJ1-2 . TRBV5-4 many CASSLDRTNYGYTF
TRBJ2-5 . TRBV7-2 many CASSLGGRAQETQYF
TRBJ2-7 TRBD1 TRBV14 few CASSPDRALTYEQYF
TRBJ2-2 . TRBV28 . CASSPHGQGYPGELFF
TRBJ1-6 . TRBV7-2 . CASSLGRLGTRAYNSPLHF
TRBJ2-1 TRBD1 TRBV20-1 . CSARQGTGGSGEQFF
TRBJ2-1 TRBD1 TRBV2 few CASPRDRGHNEQFF
TRBJ1-2 . TRBV7-9 few CASSARTEPNYGYTF
TRBJ2-3 . TRBV4-2 many CASSQDRTTRGYF
TRBJ2-1 TRBD1 TRBV9 many CASSVDGQGMNEQFF
TRBJ2-1 . TRBV6-1 many CASSEAGSSYNEQFF
TRBJ2-5 . TRBV7-2 few CASSLGSQKETQYF
TRBJ2-6 . TRBV4-1 few CASSPWGTQYSGANVLTF
TRBJ2-5 TRBD2 TRBV5-8 few CASSSAGTSGGSGLAQYF
TRBJ1-2 TRBD1 TRBV4-1 many CASRTWTGQSGYTF